This entry lists 9 T cell receptor beta chains sequenced from one sample in a study of cytomegalovirus exposure and HLA in healthy donors. The PCR employed 60 Vbeta primers together with 13 Jbeta primers. Produced via immunoSEQ multiplex PCR; TCRdb's table is partial and in-frame only. The repertoire holds around 140,000 clones, approximately 90% seen once, with 4.5% to 6.5% in the top ten. What was sequenced was PBMCs. The source is a woman aged 25 to 45 in good health and CMV-seronegative.

V is TRBV7-3 and J is TRBJ2-3; 9 bases fit TRBD2. The germline gives CDR1 SGHTA, CDR2 FQGTGA. The CDR3 runs 16 residues. V lost 0 bases to trimming and J lost 0 bases; unmatched junction nucleotides: 1. The CDR3 DNA reads as TGTGCCAGCAGCTTAACCCTAGCGGGGAGCACAGATACGCAGTATTTT. This translates into CASSLTLAGSTDTQYF.

This chain joins TRBV28 and TRBJ2-4; maybe TRBD2 (6 bases). Per germline, CDR1 MDHEN and CDR2 SYDVKM. The ends were cut back, 5 bases at V and 0 bases at J, with 14 bases in the middle. The CDR3 contains 16 residues. The CDR3: CASSKPGLKAKNIQYF. The DNA for the CDR3 is TGTGCCAGCAGTAAGCCGGGACTCAAAGCCAAAAACATTCAGTACTTC. Filled out from reference TRBV28 and TRBJ2-4, the complete variable domain reads DVKVTQSSRYLVKRTGEKVFLECVQDMDHENMFWYRQDPGLGLRLIYFSYDVKMKEKGDIPEGYSVSREKKERFSLILESASTNQTSMYLCASSKPGLKAKNIQYFGAGTRLSVL.

This chain connects TRBV5-4 to TRBJ2-5; 8 nucleotides align to TRBD2. The V gene end was trimmed by 4 bases and the J gene end by 4 bases; junction bases not matched to a gene: 15. This CDR3 region has 17 residues. CDR1 and CDR2 (germline): SGHNT, YYREEE (reference sequence). The CDR3 bases are TGTGCCAGCAGCCCGGGGACTAGTAGGCCGGGGCGAGAGACCCAGTACTTC. Translation: CASSPGTSRPGRETQYF. Full variable domain (missing parts from reference TRBV5-4 and TRBJ2-5): ETGVTQSPTHLIKTRGQQVTLRCSSQSGHNTVSWYQQALGQGPQFIFQYYREEENGRGNFPPRFSGLQFPNYSSELNVNALELDDSALYLCASSPGTSRPGRETQYFGPGTRLLVL.

The chain employs TRBV28 and TRBJ2-1, with D maybe TRBD1 (6 bases). This CDR3 is 14 amino acids long. Trimming removed 10 bases at V and 0 bases at J, with 13 bases between. Per the germline V gene, CDR1 is MDHEN and CDR2 is SYDVKM. CDR3 coding DNA: TGTGCCACCTCGGACAGCCTCTCCTACAATGAGCAGTTCTTC. Its protein is CATSDSLSYNEQFF. The variable domain in full, completed from reference TRBV28 and TRBJ2-1, reads DVKVTQSSRYLVKRTGEKVFLECVQDMDHENMFWYRQDPGLGLRLIYFSYDVKMKEKGDIPEGYSVSREKKERFSLILESASTNQTSMYLCATSDSLSYNEQFFGPGTRLTVL.

This clone was seen once. The rearrangement links TRBV29-1 to TRBJ2-3, with D perhaps TRBD2 (5 bases). CDR1 and CDR2 from the germline V gene are SQVTM and ANQGSEA. V lost 3 bases, J lost 2 bases, and 9 bases lay in between. The CDR3 extends over 13 amino acids. The CDR3 sequence: CSVDRDFTDTQYF. CDR3 coding DNA: TGCAGCGTTGATCGGGATTTCACAGATACGCAGTATTTT.

The CDR3, as DNA: TGTGCCAGCAGCTTAGCTCAGCGCGGGAAGACCCAGTACTTC. This translates into CASSLAQRGKTQYF. The chain recombines TRBV7-2 with TRBJ2-5; tentative D call: TRBD2 (6 bases). Germline V lookup: CDR1 SGHTA, CDR2 FQGNSA. Trimming stripped 0 bases from V and 6 bases from J, with 11 bases between. The CDR3 covers 14 residues. Together with reference TRBV7-2 and TRBJ2-5, the CDR3 gives the full variable domain: GAGVSQSPSNKVTEKGKDVELRCDPISGHTALYWYRQSLGQGLEFLIYFQGNSAPDKSGLPSDRFSAERTGGSVSTLTIQRTQQEDSAVYLCASSLAQRGKTQYFGPGTRLLVL.

V is TRBV30 and J is TRBJ1-2; maybe TRBD1 (5 bases). CDR3 length equals 11 residues. CDR1 is GTSNPN and CDR2 is SVGIG in the germline V gene (reference sequence). V lost 0 bases and J lost 8, with 7 bases in between. The CDR3 coding sequence is TGTGCCTGGAGTGTACAGGTCGGCTACACCTTC. This gives the protein CAWSVQVGYTF.

The chain couples TRBV5-4 to TRBJ1-1; 9 nucleotides agree with TRBD1. The CDR3 sequence is 14 residues long. The germline gives CDR1 SGHNT, CDR2 YYREEE (reference sequence). J gave up 7 bases and V 4 bases, and 8 bases lay outside the gene matches. The CDR3 sequence: CASSPGTGTNEAFF. CDR3 nucleotide sequence: TGTGCCAGCAGCCCGGGGACAGGGACCAATGAAGCTTTCTTT.

This clone was picked up one time. This chain uses TRBV4-1 with TRBJ2-4; no definite D call. CDR3 length: 15 residues. V was pared by 2 bases and J by 1 base, with 9 bases between. The germline V gene encodes CDR1 MGHRA and CDR2 YSYEKL. The chain's CDR3 is CASSQLYAAKNIQYF. The CDR3 nucleotides are TGCGCCAGCAGCCAACTCTACGCTGCCAAAAACATTCAGTACTTC.